A single sample is the source of the 27 T cell receptor beta chains below, sequenced in a study of STAT5B mutations in CD4+ large granular lymphocyte leukemia. Produced via immunoSEQ multiplex PCR; TCRdb's table is partial and in-frame only. The table shows more than 30,000 clones, with 76% occurring only once. The specimen sequenced was CD4+ T cells from blood buffy coats. These receptors all come from a human donor in good health.

The chain uses TRBV19 and TRBJ2-7; D remains unclear. The V gene lost 7 bases and the J gene lost 3 bases, with 10 bases spanning the gap. The V gene's germline CDR1 is LNHDA and CDR2 SQIVND (reference sequence). The CDR3 is made up of 12 amino acids. CDR3 sequence reads: CASTDRNYEQYF. DNA for the CDR3: TGTGCCAGTACCGATAGAAACTACGAGCAGTACTTC.

The gene calls are TRBV5-8 and TRBJ2-6; the match to TRBD1 covers 7 bases. This CDR3 comprises 16 residues. Per the germline V gene, CDR1 is SGHTS and CDR2 is YDEGEE. J gave up 3 bases and V 0 bases, and 3 bases lay outside the gene matches. CDR3 sequence reads: CASSLETGIGANVLTF. For the CDR3, the DNA is TGTGCCAGCAGCTTGGAGACAGGGATTGGGGCCAACGTCCTGACTTTC.

V is TRBV6-6 and J is TRBJ2-6; no clear D gene. This CDR3 comprises 16 residues. With 0 bases removed from V and 0 bases from J, the gap between germline ends came to 6 bases. Germline loops: CDR1 MNHNY, CDR2 SVGAGI (reference sequence). CDR3 protein: CASSYSLSSGANVLTF. In DNA form, the CDR3 reads TGTGCCAGCAGTTACTCTCTCAGCTCTGGGGCCAACGTCCTGACTTTC.

The V gene is TRBV10-3, the J gene TRBJ1-4; 7 bases are a match to TRBD1. Germline V gives CDR1 ENHRY, CDR2 SYGVKD. The trim removed 6 bases at V and 10 bases at J, leaving 8 bases unmatched. The CDR3 is 13 residues long. Here the CDR3 reads CAIRDREGGKLFF. The CDR3 bases are TGTGCCATCAGAGACAGGGAGGGGGGAAAACTGTTTTTT.

The CDR3 is CASSTNTGELFF. CDR3 in DNA: TGTGCCAGCAGTACCAACACCGGGGAGCTGTTTTTT. V is TRBV27 and J is TRBJ2-2, with D unresolved. The ends were cut back, 5 bases at V and 2 bases at J, with 3 bases in the middle. In germline, CDR1 is MNHEY, CDR2 SMNVEV (reference sequence). The length of the CDR3 is 12 residues.

The V call is TRBV4-3, the J call TRBJ2-5; 13 bases are a match to TRBD2. The junction had 8 bases not matched to a gene; V was cut back by 0 bases and J by 4 bases. Germline V CDR1 and CDR2: LGHNA, YSLEER. This CDR3 is built from 18 residues. In DNA, the CDR3 is TGCGCCAGCAGCCAAGAAGGTCGACGGACTAGCGGGGGAGAGACCCAGTACTTC. Translating it yields CASSQEGRRTSGGETQYF.

This chain connects TRBV29-1 to TRBJ1-2, with D tentatively TRBD1 (5 bases). The CDR3 extends over 12 amino acids. CDR1 and CDR2 from the germline V gene are SQVTM and ANQGSEA. Trimming took off 2 bases at V and 3 bases at J, with 7 bases between the two ends. CDR3 protein: CSVEKGDYGYTF. The CDR3 DNA reads as TGCAGCGTTGAAAAAGGGGACTATGGCTACACCTTC.

This sequence joins TRBV14 and TRBJ2-2; D not certain. The germline CDR1 and CDR2 sequences are SGHDN and FVKESK. CDR3 length equals 14 residues. Trimming took 3 bases from V and 5 from J, leaving 10 bases between them. The CDR3 coding sequence is TGTGCCAGCAGCCAGCTTAGGTGGACCGGGGAGCTGTTTTTT. Amino acid sequence: CASSQLRWTGELFF.

The chain carries TRBV5-5 and TRBJ2-7, with D perhaps TRBD2 (6 bases). Germline V gives CDR1 SGHKS, CDR2 YYEKEE (reference sequence). Trimming stripped 5 bases from V and 0 bases from J, with 12 bases between. The CDR3 consists of 14 residues. CDR3 nucleotides: TGTGCCAGCAGGTCGGTGGGGGGCTCCTACGAGCAGTACTTC. Its protein is CASRSVGGSYEQYF.

A remark on this clone: The junction differs from germline at one of its ends, possibly a read error. V usage is TRBV7-7 and J usage is TRBJ1-1; D not resolved. Germline loops: CDR1 SSHAT, CDR2 FNYEAQ (reference sequence). This CDR3 region has 13 residues. This chain's CDR3 is CASSLDRRTEAFF. In DNA form, the CDR3 reads TGTGCTAGCAGCTTAGATCGGCGCACTGAAGCTTTCTTT.

This clone came up a few times. This sequence joins TRBV27 and TRBJ1-1; 7 bases line up with TRBD1. Per germline, CDR1 MNHEY and CDR2 SMNVEV (reference sequence). This CDR3 is 15 amino acids long. V trimming: 2 bases; J trimming: 4 bases; junction bases outside the gene matches: 7. The CDR3 loop reads CASSLDARGVTEAFF. CDR3 nucleotides: TGTGCCAGCAGTTTAGACGCCAGGGGGGTCACTGAAGCTTTCTTT.

This clone was observed a handful of times. The genes are TRBV5-4 and TRBJ1-1, with D perhaps TRBD1 (6 bases). From germline, CDR1 is SGHNT and CDR2 YYREEE (reference sequence). The CDR3 is made up of 14 amino acids. V gave up 7 bases and J gave up 5 bases, with 18 bases separating them. Here the CDR3 DNA reads TGTGCCAGCTACGAACAGGGACGGCGGACTGAAGCTTTCTTT. This encodes CASYEQGRRTEAFF.

This clone was recorded a few times. The chain combines TRBV5-1 with TRBJ1-1, with no clear D. CDR1 SGHRS and CDR2 YFSETQ come from the germline V gene. The length of the CDR3 is 12 residues. The V end lost 8 bases, the J end lost 7 bases, and 15 bases lay between the germline ends. CDR3 in DNA: TGCGCCAGTAAGACTAATCTGGGTGAAGCTTTCTTT. This codes for CASKTNLGEAFF.

This clone was recorded only once. The same CDR3 is also encoded by other DNA sequences in this sample. This chain connects TRBV7-2 to TRBJ2-7; possibly TRBD1 or TRBD2 for D (5 bases each). Germline V lookup: CDR1 SGHTA, CDR2 FQGNSA. The CDR3 has 15 residues. Trimming pared 5 bases from V and 0 bases from J, leaving 14 bases between. CDR3 in amino acids: CASSPRDGSSYEQYF. The CDR3 DNA sequence: TGTGCCAGCAGCCCCCGGGACGGTAGCTCCTACGAGCAGTACTTC.

The chain is built from TRBV19 and TRBJ2-7; 11 nucleotides match TRBD2. The CDR3 spans 14 residues. V dropped 5 bases and J dropped 4; count of bases not matched to a gene: 4. The germline V gene has CDR1 LNHDA and CDR2 SQIVND (reference sequence). CDR3 DNA: TGTGCCAGTAGTCGCGCTAGCGGGGGGTACGAGCAGTACTTC. It encodes CASSRASGGYEQYF.

This clone was detected only once. Other DNA sequences in this sample translate to the same CDR3. The genes are TRBV2 and TRBJ2-2, with 9 bases lining up with TRBD1. This CDR3 is built from 15 residues. Germline trimming cut 4 bases from V and 5 bases from J; bases unmatched to any gene: 5. CDR1 is SNHLY and CDR2 is FYNNEI in the germline V gene. CDR3 amino acids: CASSGGTGYTGELFF. CDR3 sequence (DNA): TGTGCCAGCAGTGGCGGGACAGGGTATACCGGGGAGCTGTTTTTT.

J is TRBJ2-6 and V is TRBV4-1; D assignment may be TRBD1 or TRBD2 (5 bases each). The CDR3 extends over 16 amino acids. Germline assignment: CDR1 MGHRA and CDR2 YSYEKL. The V end was cut by 1 base, the J end by 4 bases, with 11 bases between. CDR3 amino acids: CASSQGGYGGANVLTF. CDR3 in DNA: TGCGCCAGCAGCCAAGGGGGGTATGGCGGGGCCAACGTCCTGACTTTC.

Here the CDR3 reads CASSGGGGRGNQPQHF. In nucleotides, the CDR3 is TGTGCCAGCAGTGGGGGTGGGGGACGGGGCAATCAGCCCCAGCATTTT. The chain combines TRBV2 with TRBJ1-5; perhaps TRBD1 as D (5 bases). CDR1 and CDR2 from the germline V gene are SNHLY and FYNNEI. V dropped 4 bases and J dropped 2 bases, with 15 bases sitting between them. CDR3 length: 16 residues.

This chain joins TRBV10-2 and TRBJ1-1; 8 nucleotides line up with TRBD1. CDR1 is WSHSY, CDR2 SAAADI, per germline. This CDR3 comprises 15 residues. Unmatched junction bases numbered 10, after V lost 6 bases and J lost 4 bases. The DNA for the CDR3 is TGCGCCAGCAGACTCCGTGCAACAGGGGGCACTGAAGCTTTCTTT. It translates to CASRLRATGGTEAFF.

The gene calls are TRBV5-1 and TRBJ2-3; 7 bases fit TRBD2. The CDR3 has 15 residues. J was trimmed by 0 bases and V by 3 bases; bases with no gene match: 4. CDR1 and CDR2 (germline): SGHRS, YFSETQ. The CDR3 DNA reads TGCGCCAGCAGCTCCTTAGCGGGTAGCACAGATACGCAGTATTTT. Its translation: CASSSLAGSTDTQYF. Combining the CDR3 with reference TRBV5-1 and TRBJ2-3 gives the whole variable domain KAGVTQTPRYLIKTRGQQVTLSCSPISGHRSVSWYQQTPGQGLQFLFEYFSETQRNKGNFPGRFSGRQFSNSRSEMNVSTLELGDSALYLCASSSLAGSTDTQYFGPGTRLTVL.

The genes are TRBV2 and TRBJ2-7; D is uncertain. The CDR3 consists of 13 residues. Trimming stripped 6 bases from V and 7 bases from J, with 16 bases between. Germline values: CDR1 SNHLY, CDR2 FYNNEI. The CDR3 sequence is CASRIADLREQYF. CDR3 nucleotide sequence: TGTGCCAGCAGGATAGCAGACCTACGGGAGCAGTACTTC.

V and J are TRBV10-1 and TRBJ1-5; unclear D gene. Germline V gene lookup returns CDR1 WNHNN and CDR2 SYGVQD (reference sequence). Trimming left V 0 bases short and J 6 bases short, with 6 bases between. The CDR3 consists of 13 residues. The CDR3 is CASSESPAQPQHF. CDR3 bases: TGCGCCAGCAGTGAGTCTCCCGCTCAGCCCCAGCATTTT.

The chain couples TRBV29-1 to TRBJ2-1, with D possibly TRBD2 on 6 matching bases. Deletions cut 4 bases from V and 5 bases from J, with 18 bases between. This CDR3 has 15 amino acids. The germline CDR1 and CDR2 sequences are SQVTM and ANQGSEA. CDR3 DNA sequence: TGCAGCGTTGCAATGAGGTGGGACTCTGACAATGAGCAGTTCTTC. Its protein product is CSVAMRWDSDNEQFF.

V is TRBV7-9 and J is TRBJ2-3, with 10 bases that match TRBD2. Germline-derived CDR1 and CDR2 are SEHNR and FQNEAQ (reference sequence). The CDR3 consists of 17 residues. The J segment lost 1 base and the V segment lost 1 base, leaving 5 bases of the junction unmatched. The CDR3 nucleotides are TGTGCCAGCAGCTTAGGTTCCGGGACTAGCGGCACAGATACGCAGTATTTT. Amino acid sequence: CASSLGSGTSGTDTQYF.

The chain links TRBV4-3 to TRBJ1-1; TRBD1 agrees at 11 bases. Germline CDR1 LGHNA, CDR2 YSLEER. The trim removed 1 base at V and 5 bases at J, leaving 6 bases unmatched. This CDR3 has 16 residues. CDR3: CASSQAWTGGRTEAFF. The CDR3 coding sequence is TGCGCCAGCAGCCAAGCCTGGACAGGGGGCAGGACTGAAGCTTTCTTT.

This clone has only one observation. V and J are TRBV7-9 and TRBJ2-7; D might be TRBD1 (5 bases). The germline CDR1 and CDR2 sequences are SEHNR and FQNEAQ (reference sequence). CDR3 length: 15 residues. Trimming left V 2 bases short and J 3 bases short, with 14 bases between. The DNA for the CDR3 is TGTGCCAGCAGCTTATCAACAGGCCAAGGCTACGAGCAGTACTTC. Protein: CASSLSTGQGYEQYF. Filled out from reference TRBV7-9 and TRBJ2-7, the complete variable domain reads DTGVSQNPRHKITKRGQNVTFRCDPISEHNRLYWYRQTLGQGPEFLTYFQNEAQLEKSRLLSDRFSAERPKGSFSTLEIQRTEQGDSAMYLCASSLSTGQGYEQYFGPGTRLTVT.

The V gene is TRBV27, the J gene TRBJ2-7; 8 bases line up with TRBD1. J was trimmed by 1 base and V by 5 bases; bases with no gene match: 7. The CDR3 has 15 residues. CDR1 MNHEY and CDR2 SMNVEV come from the germline V gene (reference sequence). As DNA, the CDR3 is TGTGCCAGCAGTGCCTTAGGGGACAGGTCCTACGAGCAGTACTTC. Its protein is CASSALGDRSYEQYF.